This entry describes one T cell receptor beta chain. What it binds is unknown. Being one base from a much bigger clone, this may be a read error. The data were obtained in a study of T-cell reconstitution after alpha-beta-depleted transplantation in children. Study observations and caveats: Surviving recipient T cells and thymic progenitors underlay high day-60 TCRbeta diversity in some patients. Most T-cell counts and diversity one year after the transplant came from T cells that were newly produced.

Trimming removed 3 bases at V and 0 bases at J, with 11 bases between. Looked up from germline, CDR1 is DFQATT and CDR2 is SNEGSKA (reference sequence). This CDR3 has 15 amino acids. Molecular barcoding with unique molecular identifiers was used for the TCRbeta library. Using its own MiXCR run on the PCR reads, TCRdb lists one record per CDR3 protein. The sample includes some 600,000 distinct CDR3 sequences, 10% to 15% seen only once; the top ten take 2% to 2.5%. The chain recombines TRBV20-1 with TRBJ2-2; D unresolved. Sample: PBMCs, mostly from graft donor cells, taken 360 days after TCRalphabeta/CD19-depleted stem cell transplant. This clonotype was obtained from a male patient younger than 18 who had a stem cell transplant for acute myeloid leukemia, so the T cells may come from the graft donor. The CDR3 sequence is CSASWKEANTGELFF. DNA of the CDR3: TGCAGTGCTAGTTGGAAAGAGGCGAACACCGGGGAGCTGTTTTTT.